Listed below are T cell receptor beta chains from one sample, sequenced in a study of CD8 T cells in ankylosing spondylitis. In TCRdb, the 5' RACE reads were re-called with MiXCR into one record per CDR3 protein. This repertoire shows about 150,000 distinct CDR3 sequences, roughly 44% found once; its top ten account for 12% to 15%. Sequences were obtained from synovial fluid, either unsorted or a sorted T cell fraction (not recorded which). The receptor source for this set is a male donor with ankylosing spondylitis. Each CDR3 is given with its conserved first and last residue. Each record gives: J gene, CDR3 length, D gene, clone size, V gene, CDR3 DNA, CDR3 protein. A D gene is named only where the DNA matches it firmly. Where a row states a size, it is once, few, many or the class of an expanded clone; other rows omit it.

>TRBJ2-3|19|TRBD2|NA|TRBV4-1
TGCGCCAGCAGCCAAGAACATGGGACTAGCGGGAGTATGACAGATACGCAGTATTTT
CASSQEHGTSGSMTDTQYF
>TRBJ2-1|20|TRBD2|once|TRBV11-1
TGTGCCAGCAGCTTAGGCCTTACTAGCGGGAGGACGCGCTCCTACAATGAGCAGTTCTTC
CASSLGLTSGRTRSYNEQFF
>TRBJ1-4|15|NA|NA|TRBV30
TGTGCCTGGAGTGTACTCGGGTCCTTGAATGAAAAACTGTTTTTT
CAWSVLGSLNEKLFF
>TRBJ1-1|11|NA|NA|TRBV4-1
TGCGCCAGCAGCCAAGGGTTCGGTGCTTTCTTT
CASSQGFGAFF
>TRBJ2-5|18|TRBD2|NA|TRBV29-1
TGCAGCGTTGAGGGACGCGGTTCAGCGGGAGGGCCGTGGGAGACCCAGTACTTC
CSVEGRGSAGGPWETQYF
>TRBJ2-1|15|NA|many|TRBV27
TGTGCCAGCAGTTCCTTTACCGGGGCCATTAATGAGCAGTTCTTC
CASSSFTGAINEQFF
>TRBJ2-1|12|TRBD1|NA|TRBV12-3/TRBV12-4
TGTGCCAGCAGTCCAGGGACAGACGAGCAGTTCTTC
CASSPGTDEQFF
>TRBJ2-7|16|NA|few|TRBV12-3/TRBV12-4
TGTGCCAGCAGTCCCCCGGTTAGGGCAGGGCTCTACGAGCAGTACTTC
CASSPPVRAGLYEQYF
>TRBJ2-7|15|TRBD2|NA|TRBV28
TGTGCCAGCCGCACCCCACTAGCGGAGACCTACGAGCAGTACTTC
CASRTPLAETYEQYF
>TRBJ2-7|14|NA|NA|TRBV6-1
TGTGCCAGCAGCGAAGAGGGGACTTCCTACGAGCAGTACTTC
CASSEEGTSYEQYF
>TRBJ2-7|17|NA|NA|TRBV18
TGTGCCAGCTCCAGAACTGTCTCAGTGACAGAGTTATCCGAGCAGTACTTC
CASSRTVSVTELSEQYF
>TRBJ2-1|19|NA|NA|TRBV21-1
TGTGCCAGCAGCAAAGGGGCGAGGACTAGCGGGGGGGCAATGGATGAGCAGTTCTTC
CASSKGARTSGGAMDEQFF
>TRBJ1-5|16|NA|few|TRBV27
TGTGCCAGCAGCGCGTTGGGGGGATTCGGACGGGAGCCCCAGCATTTT
CASSALGGFGREPQHF
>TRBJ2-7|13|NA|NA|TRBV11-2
TGTGCCAGCGGGCCATACTTTGGCTACGAGCAGTACTTC
CASGPYFGYEQYF
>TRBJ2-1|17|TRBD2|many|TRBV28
TGTGCCAGCAGTTCCTTCATAGCGGGACCCTCCTACAATGAGCAGTTCTTC
CASSSFIAGPSYNEQFF
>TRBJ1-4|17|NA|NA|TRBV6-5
TGTGCCAGCAGTTACCCCCGACATCTAGATTGGAATGAAAAACTGTTTTTT
CASSYPRHLDWNEKLFF
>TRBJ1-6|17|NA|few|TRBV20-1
TGCAGTGCACCCCTGAATCAAGGAGCATTCCGTAATTCACCCCTCCACTTT
CSAPLNQGAFRNSPLHF
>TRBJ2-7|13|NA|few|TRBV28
TGTGCCAGCAGTTTATCCCACTCCTACGAGCAGTACTTC
CASSLSHSYEQYF
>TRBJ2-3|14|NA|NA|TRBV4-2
TGTGCCAGCAGCCAGGACCAATACACAGATACGCAGTATTTT
CASSQDQYTDTQYF
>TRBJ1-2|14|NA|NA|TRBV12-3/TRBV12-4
TGTGCCAGCAGGGCCGGACTCGGGGCCCATGGCTACACCTTC
CASRAGLGAHGYTF
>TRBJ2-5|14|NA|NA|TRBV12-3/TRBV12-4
TGTGCCAGCAGTTTACTGCCAGGGGTCGAGACCCAGTACTTC
CASSLLPGVETQYF
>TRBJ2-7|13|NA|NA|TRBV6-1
TGTGCCAGCAGTGAAGCGGCCAGGAACGAGCAGTACTTC
CASSEAARNEQYF
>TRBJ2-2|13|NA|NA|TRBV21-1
TGTGCCAGCCCCCGGACGGTTACCGGGGAGCTGTTTTTT
CASPRTVTGELFF
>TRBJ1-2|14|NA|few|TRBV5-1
TGCGCCAGCAGCTTGGTTGGGGTCCTCTATGGCTACACCTTC
CASSLVGVLYGYTF
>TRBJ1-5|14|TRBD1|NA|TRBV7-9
TGTGCCAGCAGCTCGGGACAGGGGAATCAGCCCCAGCATTTT
CASSSGQGNQPQHF
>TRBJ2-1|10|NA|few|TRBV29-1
TGCAGCGTTGAAGATGGGGAGCAGTTCTTC
CSVEDGEQFF
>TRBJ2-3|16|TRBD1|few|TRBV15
TGTGCCACCAGCAGAGATCCGGGACAGAGCACAGATACGCAGTATTTT
CATSRDPGQSTDTQYF
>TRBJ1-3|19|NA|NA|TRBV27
TGTGCCAGCAGTCCGCCGAACCCACTAACAGCTCGCTCTGGAAACACCATATATTTT
CASSPPNPLTARSGNTIYF
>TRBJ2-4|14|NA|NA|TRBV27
TGTGCCAGCAGTTTATGGTTTGGCAAAAACATTCAGTACTTC
CASSLWFGKNIQYF
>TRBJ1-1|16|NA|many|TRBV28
TGTGCCAGCAGCCCCGTTAGGGTGGAGGTGAACACTGAAGCTTTCTTT
CASSPVRVEVNTEAFF
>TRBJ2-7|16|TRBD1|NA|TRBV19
TGTGCCAGTAGTATAGGTCCCAGGGGGCCGCCCTACGAGCAGTACTTC
CASSIGPRGPPYEQYF